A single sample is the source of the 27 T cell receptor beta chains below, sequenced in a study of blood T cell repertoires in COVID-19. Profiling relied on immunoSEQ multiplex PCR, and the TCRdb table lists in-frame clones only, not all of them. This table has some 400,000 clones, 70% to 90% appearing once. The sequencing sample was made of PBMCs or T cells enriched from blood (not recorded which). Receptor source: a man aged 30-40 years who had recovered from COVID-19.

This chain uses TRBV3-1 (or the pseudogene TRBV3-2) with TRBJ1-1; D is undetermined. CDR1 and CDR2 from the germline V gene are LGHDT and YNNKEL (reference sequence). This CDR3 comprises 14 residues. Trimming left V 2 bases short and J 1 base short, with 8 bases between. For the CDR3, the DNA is TGTGCCAGCAGCCAAATAGATGGGAACACTGAAGCTTTCTTT. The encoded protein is CASSQIDGNTEAFF.

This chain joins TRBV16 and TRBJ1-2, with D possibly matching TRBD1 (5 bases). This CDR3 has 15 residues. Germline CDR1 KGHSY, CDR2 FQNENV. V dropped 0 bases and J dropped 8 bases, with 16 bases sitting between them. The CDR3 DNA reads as TGTGCCAGCAGCCAATCGGGGCAGACGGTTGGCGGCTACACCTTC. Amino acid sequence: CASSQSGQTVGGYTF.

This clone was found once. The CDR3 here is CASSQGPRGQETQYF. CDR3 in DNA: TGCGCCAGCAGCCAAGGCCCTAGGGGACAAGAGACCCAGTACTTC. The V gene is TRBV4-3, the J gene TRBJ2-5, with D maybe TRBD1 (5 bases). The CDR3 totals 15 residues. Germline V gene lookup returns CDR1 LGHNA and CDR2 YSLEER. Trimming removed 1 base at V and 2 bases at J, with 11 bases between.

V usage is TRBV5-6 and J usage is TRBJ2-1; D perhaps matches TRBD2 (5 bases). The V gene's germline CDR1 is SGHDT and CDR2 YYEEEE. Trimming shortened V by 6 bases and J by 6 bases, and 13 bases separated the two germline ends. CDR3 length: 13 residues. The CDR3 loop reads CASKASPLNEQFF. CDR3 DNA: TGTGCCAGCAAGGCTAGCCCCCTCAATGAGCAGTTCTTC.

DNA for the CDR3: TGTGCCAGCAGTGAAGGAGGACAGGCTCATCAGCCCCAGCATTTT. Its translation: CASSEGGQAHQPQHF. The rearrangement uses TRBV6-1 and TRBJ1-5; TRBD1 matches 7 bases. Germline CDR1 is MNHNS and CDR2 is SASEGT. CDR3 length: 15 amino acids. J was trimmed by 5 bases and V by 1 base; bases with no gene match: 5.

For the CDR3, the DNA is TGTGCCAGCTCCAGCCCCGACAGGGGGCCCTTTGGTACGCAGTATTTT. This gives the protein CASSSPDRGPFGTQYF. V is TRBV18 and J is TRBJ2-3; the match to TRBD1 covers 10 bases. V lost 6 bases to trimming and J lost 8 bases; unmatched junction nucleotides: 14. This CDR3 has 16 amino acids. The V gene's germline CDR1 is KGHSH and CDR2 LQKENI.

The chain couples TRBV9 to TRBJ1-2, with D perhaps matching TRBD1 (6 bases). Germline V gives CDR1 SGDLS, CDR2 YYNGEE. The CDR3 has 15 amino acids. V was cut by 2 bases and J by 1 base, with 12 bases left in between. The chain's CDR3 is CASSVDGTYNYGYTF. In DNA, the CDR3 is TGTGCCAGCAGCGTGGATGGGACATATAACTATGGCTACACCTTC.

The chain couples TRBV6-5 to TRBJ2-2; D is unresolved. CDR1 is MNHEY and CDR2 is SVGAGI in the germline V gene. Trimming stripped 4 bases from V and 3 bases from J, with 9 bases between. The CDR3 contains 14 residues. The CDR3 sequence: CASSLKEYTGELFF. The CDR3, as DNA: TGTGCCAGCAGTTTAAAAGAGTACACCGGGGAGCTGTTTTTT.

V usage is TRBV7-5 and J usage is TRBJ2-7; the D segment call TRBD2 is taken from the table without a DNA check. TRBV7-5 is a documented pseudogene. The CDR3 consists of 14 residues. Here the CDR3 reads CARSLVRASYEQYF. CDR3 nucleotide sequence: TGTGCCAGAAGCTTAGTGCGGGCGTCCTACGAGCAGTACTTC.

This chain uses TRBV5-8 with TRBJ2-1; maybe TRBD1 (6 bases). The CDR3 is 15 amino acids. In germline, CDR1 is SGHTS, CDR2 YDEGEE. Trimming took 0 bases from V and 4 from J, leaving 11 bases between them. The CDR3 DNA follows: TGTGCCAGCAGCTTGGGTGCAGGGGTATACAATGAGCAGTTCTTC. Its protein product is CASSLGAGVYNEQFF.

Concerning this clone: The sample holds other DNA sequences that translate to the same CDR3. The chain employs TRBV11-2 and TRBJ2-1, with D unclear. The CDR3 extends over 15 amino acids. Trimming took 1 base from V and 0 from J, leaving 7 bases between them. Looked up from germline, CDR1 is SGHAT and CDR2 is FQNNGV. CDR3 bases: TGTGCCAGCAGCTTAGGACTGAACTCCTACAATGAGCAGTTCTTC. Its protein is CASSLGLNSYNEQFF.

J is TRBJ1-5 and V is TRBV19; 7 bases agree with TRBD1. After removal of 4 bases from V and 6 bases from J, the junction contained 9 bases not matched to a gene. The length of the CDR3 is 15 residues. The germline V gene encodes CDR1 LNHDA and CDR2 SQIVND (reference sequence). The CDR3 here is CASSTLGTVGQPQHF. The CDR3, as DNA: TGTGCCAGTAGTACGCTTGGGACAGTAGGTCAGCCCCAGCATTTT.

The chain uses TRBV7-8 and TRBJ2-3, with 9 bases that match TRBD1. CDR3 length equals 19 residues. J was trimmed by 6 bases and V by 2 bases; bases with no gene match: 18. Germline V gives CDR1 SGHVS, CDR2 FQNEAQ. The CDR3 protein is CASSLSSGTGWPTQDTQYF. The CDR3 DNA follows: TGTGCCAGCAGCTTAAGCTCAGGGACAGGGTGGCCTACACAGGATACGCAGTATTTT.

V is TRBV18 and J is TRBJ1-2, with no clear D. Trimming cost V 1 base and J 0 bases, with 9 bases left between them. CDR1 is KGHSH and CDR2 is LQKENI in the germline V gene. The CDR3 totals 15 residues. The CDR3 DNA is TGTGCCAGCTCACCACTCCTCACGGCTAACTATGGCTACACCTTC. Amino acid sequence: CASSPLLTANYGYTF. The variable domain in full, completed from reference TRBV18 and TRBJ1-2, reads NAGVMQNPRHLVRRRGQEARLRCSPMKGHSHVYWYRQLPEEGLKFMVYLQKENIIDESGMPKERFSAEFPKEGPSILRIQQVVRGDSAAYFCASSPLLTANYGYTFGSGTRLTVV.

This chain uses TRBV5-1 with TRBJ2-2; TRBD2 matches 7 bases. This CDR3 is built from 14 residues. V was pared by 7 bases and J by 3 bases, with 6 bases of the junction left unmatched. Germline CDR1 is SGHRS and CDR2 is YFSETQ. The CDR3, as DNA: TGCGCCAGCCGGAGGGAGGGCTACACCGGGGAGCTGTTTTTT. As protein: CASRREGYTGELFF.

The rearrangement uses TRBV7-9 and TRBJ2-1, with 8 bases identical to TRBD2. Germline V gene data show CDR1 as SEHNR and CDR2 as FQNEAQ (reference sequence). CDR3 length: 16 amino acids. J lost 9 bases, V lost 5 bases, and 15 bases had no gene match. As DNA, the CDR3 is TGTGCCAGCAGCCCCCGCTCGGGGGGGGGCCTAGTTGAGCAGTTCTTC. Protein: CASSPRSGGGLVEQFF.

The CDR3 coding sequence is TGTGCCAGCAGCCAATATAGCGGCCGGTCATCCTACAATGAGCAGTTCTTC. Translating it yields CASSQYSGRSSYNEQFF. J is TRBJ2-1 and V is TRBV3-1 (or the pseudogene TRBV3-2), with a weak D call TRBD2 (6 bases). With 2 bases removed from V and 1 base from J, the gap between germline ends came to 15 bases. Germline lookup yields CDR1 LGHDT and CDR2 YNNKEL (reference sequence). The CDR3 consists of 17 residues.

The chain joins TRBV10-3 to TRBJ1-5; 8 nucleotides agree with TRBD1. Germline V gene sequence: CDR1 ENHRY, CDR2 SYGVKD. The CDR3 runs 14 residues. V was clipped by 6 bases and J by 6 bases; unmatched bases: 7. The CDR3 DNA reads TGTGCCATCAGGGGGGACAGGAAAGGTCAGCCCCAGCATTTT. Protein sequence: CAIRGDRKGQPQHF.

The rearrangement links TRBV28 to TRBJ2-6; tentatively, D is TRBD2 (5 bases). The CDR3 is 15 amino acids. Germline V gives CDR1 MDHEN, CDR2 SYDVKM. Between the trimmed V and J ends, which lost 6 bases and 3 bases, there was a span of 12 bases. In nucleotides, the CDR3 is TGTGCCAGCAGGCCCCCGGGAATTGGGGCCAACGTCCTGACTTTC. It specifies CASRPPGIGANVLTF.

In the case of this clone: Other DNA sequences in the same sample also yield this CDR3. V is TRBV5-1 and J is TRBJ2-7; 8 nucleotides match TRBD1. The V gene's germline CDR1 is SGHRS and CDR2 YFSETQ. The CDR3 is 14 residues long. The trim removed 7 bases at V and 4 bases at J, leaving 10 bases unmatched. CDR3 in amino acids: CASSRDRGSYEQYF. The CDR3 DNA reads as TGCGCCAGCTCAAGAGACAGGGGTTCTTACGAGCAGTACTTC.

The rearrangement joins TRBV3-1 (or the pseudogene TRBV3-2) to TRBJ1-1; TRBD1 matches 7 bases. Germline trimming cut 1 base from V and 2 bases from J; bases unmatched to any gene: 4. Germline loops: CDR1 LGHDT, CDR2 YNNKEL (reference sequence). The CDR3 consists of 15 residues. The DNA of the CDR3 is TGTGCCAGCAGCCAAGGGGGACAGTCCAACACTGAAGCTTTCTTT. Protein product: CASSQGGQSNTEAFF.

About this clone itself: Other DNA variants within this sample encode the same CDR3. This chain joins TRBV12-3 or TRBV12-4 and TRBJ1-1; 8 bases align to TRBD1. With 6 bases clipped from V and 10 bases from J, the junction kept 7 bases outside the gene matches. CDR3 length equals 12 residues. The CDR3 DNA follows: TGTGCCAGCAGCTATGGACAGGGCACAGCTTTCTTT. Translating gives CASSYGQGTAFF.

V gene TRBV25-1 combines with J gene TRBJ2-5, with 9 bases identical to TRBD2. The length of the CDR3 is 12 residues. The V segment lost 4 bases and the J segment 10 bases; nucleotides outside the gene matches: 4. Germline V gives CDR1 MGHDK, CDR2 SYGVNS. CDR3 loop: CASSVAGALQYF. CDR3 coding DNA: TGTGCCAGCAGTGTAGCGGGGGCTCTCCAGTACTTC.

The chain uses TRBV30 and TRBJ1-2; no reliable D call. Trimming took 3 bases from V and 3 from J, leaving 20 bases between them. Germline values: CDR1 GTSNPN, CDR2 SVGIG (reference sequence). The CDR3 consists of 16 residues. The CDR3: CAWSRPPRPDYYGYTF. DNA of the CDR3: TGTGCCTGGAGCCGACCCCCCAGGCCAGATTACTATGGCTACACCTTC.

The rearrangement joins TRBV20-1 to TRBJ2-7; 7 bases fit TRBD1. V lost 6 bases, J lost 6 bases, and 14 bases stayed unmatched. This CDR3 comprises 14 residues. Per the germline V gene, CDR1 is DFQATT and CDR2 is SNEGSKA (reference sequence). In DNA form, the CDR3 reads TGCAGTGCAAGTCTGACAGGGTGGGCCTCCGAGCAGTACTTC. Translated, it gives CSASLTGWASEQYF.

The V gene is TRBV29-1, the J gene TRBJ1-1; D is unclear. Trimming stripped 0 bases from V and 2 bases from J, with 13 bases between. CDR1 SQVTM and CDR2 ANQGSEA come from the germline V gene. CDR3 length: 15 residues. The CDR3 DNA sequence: TGCAGCGTTGAAGAAATCGAGGGTTCAAACACTGAAGCTTTCTTT. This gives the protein CSVEEIEGSNTEAFF.

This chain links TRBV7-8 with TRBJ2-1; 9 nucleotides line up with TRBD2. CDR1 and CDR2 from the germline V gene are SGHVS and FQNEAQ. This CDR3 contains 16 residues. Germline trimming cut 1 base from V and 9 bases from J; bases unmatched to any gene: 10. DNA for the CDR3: TGTGCCAGCAGCTTAGGGCGGCGACTAGCGGTGGGTGAGCAGTTCTTC. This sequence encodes CASSLGRRLAVGEQFF.